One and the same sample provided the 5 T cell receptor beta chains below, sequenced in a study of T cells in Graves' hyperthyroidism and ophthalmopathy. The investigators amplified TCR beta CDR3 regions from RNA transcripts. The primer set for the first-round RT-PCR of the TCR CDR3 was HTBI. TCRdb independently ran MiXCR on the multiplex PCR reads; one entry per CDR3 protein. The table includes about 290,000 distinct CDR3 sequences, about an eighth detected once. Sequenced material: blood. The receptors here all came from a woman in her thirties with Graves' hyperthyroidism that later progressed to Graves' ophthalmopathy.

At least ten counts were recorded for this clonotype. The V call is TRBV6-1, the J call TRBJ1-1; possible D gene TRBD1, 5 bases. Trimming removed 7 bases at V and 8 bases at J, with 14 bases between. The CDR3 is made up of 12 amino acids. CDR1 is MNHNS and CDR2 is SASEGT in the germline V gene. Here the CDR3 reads CASITGGAEAFF. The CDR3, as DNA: TGTGCCAGCATTACGGGGGGAGCAGAAGCTTTCTTT.

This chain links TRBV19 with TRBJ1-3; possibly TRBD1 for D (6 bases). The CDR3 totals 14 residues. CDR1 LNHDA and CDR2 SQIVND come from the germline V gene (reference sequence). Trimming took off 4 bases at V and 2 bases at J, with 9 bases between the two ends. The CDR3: CASSKAGAGNTIYF. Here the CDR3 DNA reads TGTGCCAGTAGTAAAGCAGGGGCTGGAAACACCATATATTTT.

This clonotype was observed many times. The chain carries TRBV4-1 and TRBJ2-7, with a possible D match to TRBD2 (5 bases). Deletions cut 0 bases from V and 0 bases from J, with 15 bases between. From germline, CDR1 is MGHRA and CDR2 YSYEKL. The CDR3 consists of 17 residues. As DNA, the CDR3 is TGCGCCAGCAGCCAAGACTCGGACTCCATGAGCTCCTACGAGCAGTACTTC. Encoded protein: CASSQDSDSMSSYEQYF.

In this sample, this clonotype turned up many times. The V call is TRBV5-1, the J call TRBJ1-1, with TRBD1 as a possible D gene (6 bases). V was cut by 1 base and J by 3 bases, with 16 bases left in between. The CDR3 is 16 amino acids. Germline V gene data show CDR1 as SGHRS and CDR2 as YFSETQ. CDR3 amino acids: CASSLRAWGRDTEAFF. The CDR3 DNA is TGCGCCAGCAGCTTGCGAGCTTGGGGGCGCGACACTGAAGCTTTCTTT.

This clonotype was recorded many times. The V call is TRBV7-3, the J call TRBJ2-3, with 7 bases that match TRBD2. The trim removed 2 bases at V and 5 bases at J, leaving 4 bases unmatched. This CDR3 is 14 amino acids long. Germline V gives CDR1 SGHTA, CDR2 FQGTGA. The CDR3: CASSLAGDIDTQYF. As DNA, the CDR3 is TGTGCCAGCAGCTTAGCGGGAGATATAGATACGCAGTATTTT.